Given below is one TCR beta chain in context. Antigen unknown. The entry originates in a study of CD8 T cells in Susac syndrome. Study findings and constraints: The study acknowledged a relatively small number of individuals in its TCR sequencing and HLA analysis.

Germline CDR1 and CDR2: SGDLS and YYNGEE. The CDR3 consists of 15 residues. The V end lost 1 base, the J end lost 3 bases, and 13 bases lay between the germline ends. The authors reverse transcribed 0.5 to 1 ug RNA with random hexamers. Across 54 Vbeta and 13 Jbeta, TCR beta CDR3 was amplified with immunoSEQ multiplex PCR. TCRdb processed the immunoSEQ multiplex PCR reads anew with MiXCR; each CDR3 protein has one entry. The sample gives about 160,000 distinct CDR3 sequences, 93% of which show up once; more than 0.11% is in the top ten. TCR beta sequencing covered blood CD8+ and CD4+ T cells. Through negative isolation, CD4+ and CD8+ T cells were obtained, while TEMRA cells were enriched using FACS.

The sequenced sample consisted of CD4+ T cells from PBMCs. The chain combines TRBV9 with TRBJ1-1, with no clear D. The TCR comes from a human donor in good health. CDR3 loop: CASSVSPRADTEAFF. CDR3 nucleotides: TGTGCCAGCAGCGTATCTCCGAGGGCTGACACTGAAGCTTTCTTT.